The entry below gives a single TCR beta chain sequence along with its context. As yet, its antigen is unknown. This sample is part of a study of blood T cells in healthy people across ages. Study results and limitations: Leaving the PBMCs unsorted stopped any conclusive comparison of naive versus antigen-experienced cells. Long-lived donors exceeded aged donors in naive CD4+ cells and diversity.

CDR1 and CDR2 from the germline V gene are DFQATT and SNEGSKA (reference sequence). CDR3 length: 17 amino acids. Trimming stripped 1 base from V and 4 bases from J, with 21 bases between. A J-beta primer mix and a sample-barcoded 5' primer were used in a second PCR of roughly 6 to 12 cycles. TCRdb itself ran the 5' RACE reads through MiXCR, one entry per CDR3 protein. The data show 630,000 or so distinct CDR3 sequences, less than 35% seen once. Healthy individuals of Caucasian origin from Russia, aged 6 to 90, served as donors. The TCR originated in an elderly woman in good health. The rearrangement links TRBV20-1 to TRBJ2-3; D might be TRBD1 (6 bases). Sequencing input: blood. The CDR3 DNA reads TGCAGTGCTAGAGGGGACCCTTTGGACAGAATCGCAGATACGCAGTATTTT. Translating gives CSARGDPLDRIADTQYF.